This TCR beta chain appears in the sequencing data of a study of blood T cell repertoires in COVID-19. This CDR3 is built from 15 residues. Losses at the gene ends were 2 bases for V and 4 bases for J; bases not matched to a gene: 6. Germline CDR1 is MNHEY and CDR2 is SMNVEV (reference sequence). Repertoires were generated with immunoSEQ multiplex PCR, while TCRdb's copy carries only in-frame clones and drops some. Counted here are about 160,000 clones, about 92% occurring once; the ten biggest clones make up 4.5% to 5%. This sequence was found in a man aged 30 to 45 with COVID-19, enrolled during active disease. Sequences were obtained from peripheral blood. V gene TRBV27 combines with J gene TRBJ1-2; 8 bases agree with TRBD1. This CDR3 reads CASSLGRGQPYGYTF. Written as DNA, the CDR3 is TGTGCCAGCAGTTTAGGCAGGGGGCAACCCTATGGCTACACCTTC.